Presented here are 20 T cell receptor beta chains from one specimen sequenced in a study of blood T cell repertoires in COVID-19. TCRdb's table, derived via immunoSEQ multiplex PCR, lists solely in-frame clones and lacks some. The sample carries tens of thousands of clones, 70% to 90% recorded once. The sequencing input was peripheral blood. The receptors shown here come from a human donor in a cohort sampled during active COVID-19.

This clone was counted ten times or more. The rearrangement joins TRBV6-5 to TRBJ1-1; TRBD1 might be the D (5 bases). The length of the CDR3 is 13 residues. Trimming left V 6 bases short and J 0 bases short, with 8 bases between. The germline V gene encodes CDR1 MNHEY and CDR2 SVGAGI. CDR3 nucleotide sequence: TGTGCCAGCAGAAGGGGTCTGAACACTGAAGCTTTCTTT. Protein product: CASRRGLNTEAFF.

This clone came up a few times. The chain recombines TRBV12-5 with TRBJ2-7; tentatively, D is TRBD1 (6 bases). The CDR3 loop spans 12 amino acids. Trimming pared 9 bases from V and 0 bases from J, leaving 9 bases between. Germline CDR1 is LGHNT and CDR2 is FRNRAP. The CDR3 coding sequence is TGTGCTAGCGCAGGGGACTCCTACGAGCAGTACTTC. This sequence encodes CASAGDSYEQYF.

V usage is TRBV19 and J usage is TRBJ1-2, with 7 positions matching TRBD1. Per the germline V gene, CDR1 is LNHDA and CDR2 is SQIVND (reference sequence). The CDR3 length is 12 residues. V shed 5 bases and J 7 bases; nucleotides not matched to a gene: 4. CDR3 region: CASSPHRGGYTF. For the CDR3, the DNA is TGTGCCAGTAGTCCACACAGGGGTGGCTACACCTTC.

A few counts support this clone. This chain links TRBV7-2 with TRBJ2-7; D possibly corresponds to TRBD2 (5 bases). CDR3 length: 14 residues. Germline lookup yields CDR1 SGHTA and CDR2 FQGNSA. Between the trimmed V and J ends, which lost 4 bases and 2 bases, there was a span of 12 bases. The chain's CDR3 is CASSSETRAYEQYF. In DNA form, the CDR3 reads TGTGCCAGCAGCTCCGAAACGCGGGCCTACGAGCAGTACTTC.

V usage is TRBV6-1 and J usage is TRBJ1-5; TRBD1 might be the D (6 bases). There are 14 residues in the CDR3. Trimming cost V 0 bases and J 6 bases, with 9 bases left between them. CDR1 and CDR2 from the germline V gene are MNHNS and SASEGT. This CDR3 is CASSEAGGSQPQHF. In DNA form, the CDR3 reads TGTGCCAGCAGTGAAGCAGGGGGTAGTCAGCCCCAGCATTTT.

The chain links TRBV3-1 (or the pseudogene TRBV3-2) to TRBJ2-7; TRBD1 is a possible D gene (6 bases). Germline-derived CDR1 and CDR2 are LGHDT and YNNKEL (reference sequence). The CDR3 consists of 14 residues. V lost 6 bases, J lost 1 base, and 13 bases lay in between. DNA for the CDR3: TGTGCCAGCAGTGACACAGGGCGTTCCTACGAGCAGTACTTC. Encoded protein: CASSDTGRSYEQYF.

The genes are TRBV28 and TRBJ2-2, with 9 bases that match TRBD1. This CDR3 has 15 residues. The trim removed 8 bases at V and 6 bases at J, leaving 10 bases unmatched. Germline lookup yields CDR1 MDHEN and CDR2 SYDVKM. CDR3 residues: CASRNRDRAPGELFF. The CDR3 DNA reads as TGTGCCAGCCGAAACCGGGACAGGGCACCCGGGGAGCTGTTTTTT.

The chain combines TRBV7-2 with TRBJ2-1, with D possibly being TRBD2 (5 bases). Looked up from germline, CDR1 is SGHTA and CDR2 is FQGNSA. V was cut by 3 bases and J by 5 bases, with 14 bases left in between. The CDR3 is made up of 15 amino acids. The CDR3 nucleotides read TGTGCCAGCAGCTTGATGACTGGACTGAACAATGAGCAGTTCTTC. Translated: CASSLMTGLNNEQFF.

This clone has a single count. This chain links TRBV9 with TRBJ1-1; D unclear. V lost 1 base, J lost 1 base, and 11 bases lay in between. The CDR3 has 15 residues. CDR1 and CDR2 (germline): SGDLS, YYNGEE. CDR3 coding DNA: TGTGCCAGCAGCGTACAACCGGGAGCGAACACTGAAGCTTTCTTT. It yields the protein CASSVQPGANTEAFF.

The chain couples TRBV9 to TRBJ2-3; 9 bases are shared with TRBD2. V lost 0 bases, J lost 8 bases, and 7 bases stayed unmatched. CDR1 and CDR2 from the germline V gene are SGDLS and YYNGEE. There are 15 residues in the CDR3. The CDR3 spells CASSVALAGSRTQYF. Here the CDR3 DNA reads TGTGCCAGCAGCGTAGCACTAGCGGGTTCCCGTACGCAGTATTTT. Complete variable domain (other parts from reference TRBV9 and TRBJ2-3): DSGVTQTPKHLITATGQRVTLRCSPRSGDLSVYWYQQSLDQGLQFLIQYYNGEERAKGNILERFSAQQFPDLHSELNLSSLELGDSALYFCASSVALAGSRTQYFGPGTRLTVL.

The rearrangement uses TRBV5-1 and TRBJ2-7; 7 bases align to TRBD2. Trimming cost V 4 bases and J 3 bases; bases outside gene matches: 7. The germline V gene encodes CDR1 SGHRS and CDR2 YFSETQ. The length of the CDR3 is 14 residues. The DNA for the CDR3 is TGCGCCAGCAGCCCTGGGGCTAGCGGCTACGAGCAGTACTTC. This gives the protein CASSPGASGYEQYF. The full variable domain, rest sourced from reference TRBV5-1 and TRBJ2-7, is KAGVTQTPRYLIKTRGQQVTLSCSPISGHRSVSWYQQTPGQGLQFLFEYFSETQRNKGNFPGRFSGRQFSNSRSEMNVSTLELGDSALYLCASSPGASGYEQYFGPGTRLTVT.

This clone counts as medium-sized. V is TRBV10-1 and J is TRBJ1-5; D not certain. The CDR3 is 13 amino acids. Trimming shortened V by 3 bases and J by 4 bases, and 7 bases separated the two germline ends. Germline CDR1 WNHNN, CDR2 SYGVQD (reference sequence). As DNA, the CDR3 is TGCGCCAGCAGTGAACAGCTTAATCAGCCCCAGCATTTT. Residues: CASSEQLNQPQHF.

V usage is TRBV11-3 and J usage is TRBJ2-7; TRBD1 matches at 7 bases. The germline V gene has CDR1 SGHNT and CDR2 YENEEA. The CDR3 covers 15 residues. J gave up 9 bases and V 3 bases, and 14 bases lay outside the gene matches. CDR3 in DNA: TGTGCCAGCAGCTTCGGCTTGGACAGGTACCTGTTGCAGTACTTC. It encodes CASSFGLDRYLLQYF. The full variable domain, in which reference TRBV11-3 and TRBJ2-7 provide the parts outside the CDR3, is EAGVVQSPRYKIIEKKQPVAFWCNPISGHNTLYWYLQNLGQGPELLIRYENEEAVDDSQLPKDRFSAERLKGVDSTLKIQPAELGDSAVYLCASSFGLDRYLLQYFGPGTRLTVT.

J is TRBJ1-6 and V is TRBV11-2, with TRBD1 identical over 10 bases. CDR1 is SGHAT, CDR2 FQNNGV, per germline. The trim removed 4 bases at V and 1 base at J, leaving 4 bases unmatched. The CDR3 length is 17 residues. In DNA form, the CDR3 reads TGTGCCAGCAGCTCCCAGGACAGGGGGTCCTATAATTCACCCCTCCACTTT. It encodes CASSSQDRGSYNSPLHF. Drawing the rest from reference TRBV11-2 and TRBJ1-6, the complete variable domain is EAGVAQSPRYKIIEKRQSVAFWCNPISGHATLYWYQQILGQGPKLLIQFQNNGVVDDSQLPKDRFSAERLKGVDSTLKIQPAKLEDSAVYLCASSSQDRGSYNSPLHFGNGTRLTVT.

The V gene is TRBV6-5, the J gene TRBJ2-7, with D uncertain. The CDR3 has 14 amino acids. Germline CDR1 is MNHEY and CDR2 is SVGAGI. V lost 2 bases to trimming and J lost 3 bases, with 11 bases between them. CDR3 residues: CASSYATGHYEQYF. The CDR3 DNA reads TGTGCCAGCAGTTACGCCACTGGGCACTACGAGCAGTACTTC.

As DNA, the CDR3 is TGTGCCAGCAGTCCGGGACAGACCCAAAGTGGCTACACCTTC. It is translated as CASSPGQTQSGYTF. The chain couples TRBV27 to TRBJ1-2; 7 bases match TRBD1. Losses at the gene ends were 5 bases for V and 7 bases for J; bases not matched to a gene: 10. This CDR3 contains 14 residues. The V gene's germline CDR1 is MNHEY and CDR2 SMNVEV (reference sequence).

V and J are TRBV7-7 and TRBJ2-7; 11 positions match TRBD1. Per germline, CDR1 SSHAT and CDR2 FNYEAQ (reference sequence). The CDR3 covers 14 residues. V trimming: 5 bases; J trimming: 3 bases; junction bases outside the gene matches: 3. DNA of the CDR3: TGTGCCAGCAGCCCCGGGACAGGGGGCTACGAGCAGTACTTC. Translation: CASSPGTGGYEQYF. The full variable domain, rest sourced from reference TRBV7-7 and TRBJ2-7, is GAGVSQSPRYKVTKRGQDVTLRCDPISSHATLYWYQQALGQGPEFLTYFNYEAQPDKSGLPSDRFSAERPEGSISTLTIQRTEQRDSAMYRCASSPGTGGYEQYFGPGTRLTVT.

The chain's CDR3 is CASSQIPLQKTQYF. The CDR3 DNA is TGTGCCAGCAGCCAAATCCCCCTCCAGAAGACCCAGTACTTC. The chain has TRBV14 and TRBJ2-5; D is unresolved. CDR1 SGHDN and CDR2 FVKESK come from the germline V gene. Trimming took off 2 bases at V and 6 bases at J, with 13 bases between the two ends. The CDR3 contains 14 residues. The full variable domain, with the rest looked up from reference TRBV14 and TRBJ2-5, is EAGVTQFPSHSVIEKGQTVTLRCDPISGHDNLYWYRRVMGKEIKFLLHFVKESKQDESGMPNNRFLAERTGGTYSTLKVQPAELEDSGVYFCASSQIPLQKTQYFGPGTRLLVL.

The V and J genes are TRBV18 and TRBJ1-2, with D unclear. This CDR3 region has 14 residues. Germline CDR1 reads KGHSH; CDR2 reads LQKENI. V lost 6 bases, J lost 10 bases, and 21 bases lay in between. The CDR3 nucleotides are TGTGCCAGCTCTCAACGGGTTCAGGAGAGGGCCTACACCTTC. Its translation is CASSQRVQERAYTF.

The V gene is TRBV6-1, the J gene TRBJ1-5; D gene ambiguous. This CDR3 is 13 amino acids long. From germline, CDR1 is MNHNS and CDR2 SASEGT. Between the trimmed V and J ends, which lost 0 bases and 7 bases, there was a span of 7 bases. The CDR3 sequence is CASSEARRQPQHF. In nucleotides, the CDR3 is TGTGCCAGCAGTGAAGCCCGGAGGCAGCCCCAGCATTTT.